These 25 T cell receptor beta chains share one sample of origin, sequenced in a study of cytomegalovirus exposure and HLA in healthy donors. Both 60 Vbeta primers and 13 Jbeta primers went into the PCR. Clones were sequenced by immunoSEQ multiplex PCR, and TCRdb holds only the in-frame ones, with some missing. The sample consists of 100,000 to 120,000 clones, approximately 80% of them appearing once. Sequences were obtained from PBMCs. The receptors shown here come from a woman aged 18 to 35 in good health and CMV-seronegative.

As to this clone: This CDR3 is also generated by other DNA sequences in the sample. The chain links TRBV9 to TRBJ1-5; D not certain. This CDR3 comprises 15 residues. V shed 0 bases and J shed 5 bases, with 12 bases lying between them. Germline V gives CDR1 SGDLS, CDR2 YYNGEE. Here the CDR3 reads CASSVAGGVDQPQHF. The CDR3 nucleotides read TGTGCCAGCAGCGTAGCGGGCGGGGTAGATCAGCCCCAGCATTTT. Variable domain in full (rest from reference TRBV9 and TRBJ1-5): DSGVTQTPKHLITATGQRVTLRCSPRSGDLSVYWYQQSLDQGLQFLIQYYNGEERAKGNILERFSAQQFPDLHSELNLSSLELGDSALYFCASSVAGGVDQPQHFGDGTRLSIL.

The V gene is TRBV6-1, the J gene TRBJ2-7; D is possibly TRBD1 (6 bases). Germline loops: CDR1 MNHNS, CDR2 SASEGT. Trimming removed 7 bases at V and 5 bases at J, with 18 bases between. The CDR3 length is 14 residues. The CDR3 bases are TGTGCCAGCACCTTAACAGGGATTCGGAACGAGCAGTACTTC. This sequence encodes CASTLTGIRNEQYF.

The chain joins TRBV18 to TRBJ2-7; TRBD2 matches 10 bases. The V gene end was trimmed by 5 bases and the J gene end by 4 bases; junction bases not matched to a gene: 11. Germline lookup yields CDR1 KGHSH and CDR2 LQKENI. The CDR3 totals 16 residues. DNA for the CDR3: TGTGCCAGCTCAATAGCGGGAGGCGTACTCCTATACGAGCAGTACTTC. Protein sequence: CASSIAGGVLLYEQYF.

CDR3 sequence (DNA): TGTGCCATCAGTGAGTACGGGAGCGAAAAACTGTTTTTT. This gives the protein CAISEYGSEKLFF. The chain couples TRBV10-3 to TRBJ1-4; D ambiguous. From germline, CDR1 is ENHRY and CDR2 SYGVKD. This CDR3 region has 13 residues. The V end was cut by 1 base, the J end by 8 bases, with 8 bases between.

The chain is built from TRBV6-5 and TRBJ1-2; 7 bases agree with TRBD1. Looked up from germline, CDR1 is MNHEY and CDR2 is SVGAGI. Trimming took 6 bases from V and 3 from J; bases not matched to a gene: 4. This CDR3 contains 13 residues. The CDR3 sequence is CASRLGGDYGYTF. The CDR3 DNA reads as TGTGCCAGCAGATTAGGGGGCGACTATGGCTACACCTTC.

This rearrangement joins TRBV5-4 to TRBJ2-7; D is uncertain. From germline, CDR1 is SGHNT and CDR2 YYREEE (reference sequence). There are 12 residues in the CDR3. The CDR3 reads CASSSILSTRNV. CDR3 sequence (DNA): TGTGCCAGCAGCTCCATACTTTCGACGAGGAACGTC.

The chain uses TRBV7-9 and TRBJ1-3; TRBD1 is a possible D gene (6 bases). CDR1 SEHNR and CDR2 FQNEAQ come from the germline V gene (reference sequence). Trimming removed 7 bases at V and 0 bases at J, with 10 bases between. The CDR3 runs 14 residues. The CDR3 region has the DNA TGTGCCAGCATCGGACAGCACTCTGGAAACACCATATATTTT. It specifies CASIGQHSGNTIYF.

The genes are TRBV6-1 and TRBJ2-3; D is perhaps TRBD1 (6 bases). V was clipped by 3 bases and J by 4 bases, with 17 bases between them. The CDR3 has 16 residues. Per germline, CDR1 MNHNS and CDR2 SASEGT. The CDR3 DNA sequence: TGTGCCAGCAGTGACCCCCACAGGGTGACTCCAGATACGCAGTATTTT. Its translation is CASSDPHRVTPDTQYF.

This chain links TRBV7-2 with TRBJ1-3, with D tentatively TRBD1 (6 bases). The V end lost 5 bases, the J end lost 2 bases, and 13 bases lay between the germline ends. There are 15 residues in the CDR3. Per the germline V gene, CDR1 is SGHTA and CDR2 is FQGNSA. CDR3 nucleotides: TGTGCCAGCAGCCCATCCCACAGGGCTGGAAACACCATATATTTT. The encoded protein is CASSPSHRAGNTIYF.

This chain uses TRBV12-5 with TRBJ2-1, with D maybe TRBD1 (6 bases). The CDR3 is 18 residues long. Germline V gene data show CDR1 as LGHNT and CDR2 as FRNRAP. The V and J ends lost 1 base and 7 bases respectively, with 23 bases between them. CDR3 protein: CASGLASGQPNSINEQFF. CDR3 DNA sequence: TGTGCTAGTGGTTTGGCCTCCGGACAGCCCAACAGCATAAATGAGCAGTTCTTC. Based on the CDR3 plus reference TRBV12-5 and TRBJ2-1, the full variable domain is DARVTQTPRHKVTEMGQEVTMRCQPILGHNTVFWYRQTMMQGLELLAYFRNRAPLDDSGMPKDRFSAEMPDATLATLKIQPSEPRDSAVYFCASGLASGQPNSINEQFFGPGTRLTVL.

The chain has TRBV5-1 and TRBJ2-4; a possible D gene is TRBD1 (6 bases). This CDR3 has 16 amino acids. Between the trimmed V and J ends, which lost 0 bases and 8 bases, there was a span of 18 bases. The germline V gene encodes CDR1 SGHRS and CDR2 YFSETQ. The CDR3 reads CASSLVAGAARDIQYF. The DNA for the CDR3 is TGCGCCAGCAGCTTGGTTGCAGGGGCTGCTAGGGACATTCAGTACTTC. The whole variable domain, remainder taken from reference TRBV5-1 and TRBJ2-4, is KAGVTQTPRYLIKTRGQQVTLSCSPISGHRSVSWYQQTPGQGLQFLFEYFSETQRNKGNFPGRFSGRQFSNSRSEMNVSTLELGDSALYLCASSLVAGAARDIQYFGAGTRLSVL.

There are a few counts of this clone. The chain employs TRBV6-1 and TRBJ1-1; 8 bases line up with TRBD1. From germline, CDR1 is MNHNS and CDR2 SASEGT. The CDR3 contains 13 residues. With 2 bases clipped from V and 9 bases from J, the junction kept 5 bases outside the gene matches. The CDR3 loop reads CASSEPGGVKAFF. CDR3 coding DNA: TGTGCCAGCAGTGAACCAGGGGGCGTTAAAGCTTTCTTT.

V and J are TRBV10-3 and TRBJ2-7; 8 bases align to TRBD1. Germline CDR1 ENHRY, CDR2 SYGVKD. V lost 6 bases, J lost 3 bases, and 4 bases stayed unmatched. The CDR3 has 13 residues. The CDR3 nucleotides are TGTGCCATCAGCGGACAGGGACACTACGAGCAGTACGTC. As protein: CAISGQGHYEQYV.

The chain's CDR3 is CASSFRGASNIQYF. Here the CDR3 DNA reads TGTGCCAGCAGCTTTCGGGGGGCGTCGAACATTCAGTACTTC. The V call is TRBV7-2, the J call TRBJ2-4, with a possible D match to TRBD2 (7 bases). CDR3 length equals 14 residues. V dropped 3 bases and J dropped 7 bases, with 13 bases sitting between them. Germline loops: CDR1 SGHTA, CDR2 FQGNSA.

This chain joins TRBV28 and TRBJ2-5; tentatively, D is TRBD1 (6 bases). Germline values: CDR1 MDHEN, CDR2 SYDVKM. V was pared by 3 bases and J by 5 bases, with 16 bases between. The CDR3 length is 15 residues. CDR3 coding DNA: TGTGCCAGCAGTTTGGGACAAGGGTACATTGAGACCCAGTACTTC. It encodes CASSLGQGYIETQYF.

CDR3 nucleotide sequence: TGTGCCAGCAGCGTAGGGGTGGGACAAGTTGAGATTGAAGCTTTCTTT. Translated: CASSVGVGQVEIEAFF. This chain joins TRBV9 and TRBJ1-1; TRBD1 is a possible D gene (6 bases). Germline V gives CDR1 SGDLS, CDR2 YYNGEE. The CDR3 covers 16 residues. V lost 0 bases and J lost 7, with 19 bases in between.

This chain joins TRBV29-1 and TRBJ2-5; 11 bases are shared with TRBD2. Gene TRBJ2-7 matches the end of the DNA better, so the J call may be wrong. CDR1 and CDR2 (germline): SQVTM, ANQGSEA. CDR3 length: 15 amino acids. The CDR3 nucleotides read TGCAGCGCCGAAACAGGGACTAGCGGTACCTACGAGCAGTACTTC. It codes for CSAETGTSGTYEQYF.

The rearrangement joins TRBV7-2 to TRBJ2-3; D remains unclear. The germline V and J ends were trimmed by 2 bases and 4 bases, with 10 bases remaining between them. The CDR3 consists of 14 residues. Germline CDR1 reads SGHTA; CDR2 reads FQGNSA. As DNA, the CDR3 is TGTGCCAGCAGCTTACGACTCCTCGCAGATACGCAGTATTTT. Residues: CASSLRLLADTQYF.

The CDR3 DNA is TGTGCCACCAGGACAACCGACAGGGGCGCAAATGAGCAGTTCTTC. It yields the protein CATRTTDRGANEQFF. The chain has TRBV15 and TRBJ2-1, with TRBD1 matching 8 bases. There are 15 residues in the CDR3. After removal of 6 bases from V and 7 bases from J, the junction contained 11 bases not matched to a gene. Germline V gene data show CDR1 as LNHNV and CDR2 as YYDKDF (reference sequence).

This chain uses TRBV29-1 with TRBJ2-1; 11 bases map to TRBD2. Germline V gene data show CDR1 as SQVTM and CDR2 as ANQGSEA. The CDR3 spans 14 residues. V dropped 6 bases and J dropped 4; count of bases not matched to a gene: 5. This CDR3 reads CSVITSGRYNEQFF. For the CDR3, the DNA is TGCAGCGTCATAACTAGCGGGAGATACAATGAGCAGTTCTTC.

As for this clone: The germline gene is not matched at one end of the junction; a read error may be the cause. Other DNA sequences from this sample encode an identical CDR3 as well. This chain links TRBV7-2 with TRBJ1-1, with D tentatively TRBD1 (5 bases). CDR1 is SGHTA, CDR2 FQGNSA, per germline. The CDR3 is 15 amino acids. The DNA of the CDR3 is TGTGCTAGCAGCTTAGCGGGGCAGCTGAACACTGAAGCTTTCTTT. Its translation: CASSLAGQLNTEAFF. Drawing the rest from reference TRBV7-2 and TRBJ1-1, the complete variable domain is GAGVSQSPSNKVTEKGKDVELRCDPISGHTALYWYRQSLGQGLEFLIYFQGNSAPDKSGLPSDRFSAERTGGSVSTLTIQRTQQEDSAVYLCASSLAGQLNTEAFFGQGTRLTVV.

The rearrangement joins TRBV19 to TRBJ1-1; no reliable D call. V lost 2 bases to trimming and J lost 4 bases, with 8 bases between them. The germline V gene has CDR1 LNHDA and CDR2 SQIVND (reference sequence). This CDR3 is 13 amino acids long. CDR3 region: CASSIQRGTEAFF. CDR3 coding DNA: TGTGCCAGTAGTATACAGCGAGGCACTGAAGCTTTCTTT.

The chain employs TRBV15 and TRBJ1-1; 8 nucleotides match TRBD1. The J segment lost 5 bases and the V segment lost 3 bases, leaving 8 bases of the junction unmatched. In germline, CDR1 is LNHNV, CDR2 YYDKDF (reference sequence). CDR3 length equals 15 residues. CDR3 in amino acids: CATSSPDRGNTEAFF. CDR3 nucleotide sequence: TGTGCCACCAGCAGCCCAGACAGGGGAAATACTGAAGCTTTCTTT.

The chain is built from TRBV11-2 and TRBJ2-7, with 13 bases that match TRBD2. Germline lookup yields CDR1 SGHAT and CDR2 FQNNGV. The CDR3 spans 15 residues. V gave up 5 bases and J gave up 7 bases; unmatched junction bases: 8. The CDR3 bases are TGTGCCAGCAGCCCCGGGACTAGCGGGGCTGAAGAGCAGTACGTC. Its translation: CASSPGTSGAEEQYV.

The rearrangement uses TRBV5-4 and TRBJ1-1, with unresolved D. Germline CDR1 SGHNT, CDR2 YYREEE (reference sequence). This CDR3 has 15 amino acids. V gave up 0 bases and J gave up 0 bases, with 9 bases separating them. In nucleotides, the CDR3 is TGTGCCAGCAGCTTGGGAGGGCCGATGAACACTGAAGCTTTCTTT. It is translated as CASSLGGPMNTEAFF.